Below, 13 T cell receptor beta chains from the same sample are listed, as sequenced in a study of identical twins. TCRdb called the 5' RACE reads again in MiXCR, with one record for every CDR3 protein. The sample has about 900,000 distinct CDR3 sequences, 9% to 15% seen once. The sample also formed part of further work on yellow fever vaccine responses in identical twins.

The sample consisted of PBMCs. The source is a woman aged 18-35 years in good health.

The chain couples TRBV20-1 to TRBJ2-7; 7 nucleotides line up with TRBD2. J was trimmed by 2 bases and V by 3 bases; bases with no gene match: 4. Germline loops: CDR1 DFQATT, CDR2 SNEGSKA (reference sequence). The CDR3 contains 13 residues. CDR3 in DNA: TGCAGTGCTAGGGGGGGGAGCCCCTACGAGCAGTACGTC. Translation gives CSARGGSPYEQYV.

The V call is TRBV6-5, the J call TRBJ2-7, with TRBD2 matching over 8 bases. CDR3 length equals 15 residues. Germline-derived CDR1 and CDR2 are MNHEY and SVGAGI. The trim removed 0 bases at V and 4 bases at J, leaving 5 bases unmatched. CDR3 protein: CASSYSSGRFYEQYF. As DNA, the CDR3 is TGTGCCAGCAGTTACTCGAGCGGGAGATTTTACGAGCAGTACTTC.

The V gene is TRBV19, the J gene TRBJ1-1; D not resolved. Germline V gene lookup returns CDR1 LNHDA and CDR2 SQIVND (reference sequence). This CDR3 has 16 amino acids. With 4 bases removed from V and 0 bases from J, the gap between germline ends came to 15 bases. DNA for the CDR3: TGTGCCAGTAGTACCCCTGGGTCTTGGATGAACACTGAAGCTTTCTTT. It yields the protein CASSTPGSWMNTEAFF.

J is TRBJ2-3 and V is TRBV29-1; TRBD1 matches 10 bases. Germline CDR1 reads SQVTM; CDR2 reads ANQGSEA. V was pared by 7 bases and J by 0 bases, with 7 bases of the junction left unmatched. This CDR3 spans 15 amino acids. This CDR3 is CSDPGQGFSTDTQYF. For the CDR3, the DNA is TGCAGCGATCCGGGACAGGGGTTTAGCACAGATACGCAGTATTTT.

This clonotype was counted only a few times. This chain links TRBV20-1 with TRBJ1-5, with 7 bases fitting TRBD1. The CDR3 sequence is 12 residues long. V was clipped by 5 bases and J by 9 bases; unmatched bases: 7. CDR1 and CDR2 from the germline V gene are DFQATT and SNEGSKA (reference sequence). CDR3 DNA: TGCAGTGCTCGACAGGGCTCAGGGCCCCAGCATTTT. It is translated as CSARQGSGPQHF.

This clonotype was detected a few times. The chain links TRBV3-1 to TRBJ2-1, with a tentative D call TRBD1 (8 bases). V lost 2 bases to trimming and J lost 7 bases, with 15 bases between them. This CDR3 contains 15 residues. The germline gives CDR1 LGHDT, CDR2 YNNKEL (reference sequence). CDR3 region: CASSQTGGLRNEQFF. CDR3 nucleotides: TGTGCCAGCAGCCAAACAGGGGGACTAAGGAATGAGCAGTTCTTC.

This clonotype showed up just a few times. This rearrangement joins TRBV5-6 to TRBJ1-1, with TRBD1 as a possible D gene (6 bases). This CDR3 contains 17 residues. V lost 0 bases to trimming and J lost 0 bases, with 15 bases between them. Germline CDR1 SGHDT, CDR2 YYEEEE. In DNA, the CDR3 is TGTGCCAGCAGCTTGGGAGGGGCGCAGGGGATGAACACTGAAGCTTTCTTT. Translating it yields CASSLGGAQGMNTEAFF.

There are a few counts of this clonotype. In DNA form, the CDR3 reads TGTGCCAGCAGACCTGGGACTAGCGGGGGCGATGAGCAGTTCTTC. Its translation is CASRPGTSGGDEQFF. The chain carries TRBV6-1 and TRBJ2-1; TRBD2 aligns across 14 bases. The CDR3 consists of 15 residues. Trimming at V came to 6 bases and at J to 8 bases, leaving 6 bases not matched to a gene. Per the germline V gene, CDR1 is MNHNS and CDR2 is SASEGT.

In this sample, this clonotype turned up a few times. For the CDR3, the DNA is TGTGCCAGCAGTTTAGGATCAGGTAATAGCAATCAGCCCCAGCATTTT. It codes for CASSLGSGNSNQPQHF. V usage is TRBV12-3 or TRBV12-4 and J usage is TRBJ1-5; D ambiguous. This CDR3 region has 16 residues. The V and J ends lost 1 base and 0 bases respectively, with 10 bases between them.

This clonotype showed up just a few times. The V and J genes are TRBV7-8 and TRBJ2-2, with D perhaps TRBD1 or TRBD2 (6 bases each). Germline CDR1 reads SGHVS; CDR2 reads FQNEAQ. V gave up 1 base and J gave up 0 bases, with 12 bases separating them. The CDR3 runs to 17 residues. The CDR3 loop is CASSLGGTHANTGELFF. The CDR3, as DNA: TGTGCCAGCAGCTTAGGCGGGACACACGCGAACACCGGGGAGCTGTTTTTT.

This chain uses TRBV2 with TRBJ1-5; a weak D match, TRBD1 (6 bases). This CDR3 has 12 residues. CDR1 and CDR2 (germline): SNHLY, FYNNEI. The V gene lost 11 bases and the J gene lost 4 bases, with 12 bases spanning the gap. CDR3 sequence: CASQGSNQPQHF. CDR3 nucleotides: TGTGCCTCACAGGGCAGTAATCAGCCCCAGCATTTT.

The V gene is TRBV20-1, the J gene TRBJ2-3, with TRBD2 identical over 7 bases. The V gene end was trimmed by 1 base and the J gene end by 3 bases; junction bases not matched to a gene: 7. This CDR3 is 15 amino acids long. In germline, CDR1 is DFQATT, CDR2 SNEGSKA (reference sequence). The CDR3 coding sequence is TGCAGTGCTAGAGTGGCGGGAGTGGCGACAGATACGCAGTATTTT. It specifies CSARVAGVATDTQYF.

This clonotype has a handful of counts. The V gene is TRBV15, the J gene TRBJ2-1; a possible D gene is TRBD2 (7 bases). The V gene lost 0 bases and the J gene lost 6 bases, with 12 bases spanning the gap. This CDR3 has 15 amino acids. Germline V gene sequence: CDR1 LNHNV, CDR2 YYDKDF (reference sequence). The CDR3 DNA is TGTGCCACCAGCAGAGAGGGGGGGCCTGGCAATGAGCAGTTCTTC. It yields the protein CATSREGGPGNEQFF.